This T cell receptor (beta chain) is from a study of PD-1 blockade in classical Hodgkin lymphoma. On this clone itself: Its cognate antigen is unknown.

CDR3 length: 15 amino acids. V gave up 5 bases and J gave up 2 bases, with 15 bases separating them. From germline, CDR1 is LNHNV and CDR2 YYDKDF (reference sequence). Assay: immunoSEQ multiplex PCR; the TCRdb copy retains only in-frame clones and omits some. The table lists approximately 100,000 clones, around 89% of them singletons. Autologous stem cell transplantation was followed by relapse in every patient, and brentuximab vedotin exposure varied. Patients' outcomes at their best amounted to complete response, partial response or progressive disease. Study-level findings and limits: A reduction in baseline TCR diversity was reportedly seen in newly diagnosed patients relative to healthy donors. Reasons behind the repertoire differences stay unclear, perhaps disease activity or earlier therapy.

This receptor was identified in a human donor with classical Hodgkin lymphoma. The chain carries TRBV15 and TRBJ1-2; a weak D match, TRBD1 (6 bases). The sample consisted of peripheral blood mononuclear cells (PBMCs), taken before the second cycle of nivolumab. The CDR3, as DNA: TGTGCCACCAGCGCGAGTCGGGGGGCGAACTATGGCTACACCTTC. Encoded protein: CATSASRGANYGYTF.